Reported below is one T cell receptor (beta chain). Its antigen is currently unknown. The table came from immunoSEQ multiplex PCR; TCRdb's copy has only in-frame clones and leaves some out. The data contain 130,000 to 150,000 clones, 90% to 95% of them singletons. The CDR3 contains 15 residues. V was clipped by 6 bases and J by 6 bases, with 19 bases between them. The germline V gene has CDR1 LNHDA and CDR2 SQIVND (reference sequence). This entry comes from a study of T cell responses to AZD1222 COVID-19 vaccine. Findings and limits, study-wide: The study found Spike-specific TCR breadth and depth rose after two AZD1222 doses. Sampled repertoires all dated from after the peak T cell response. Clonal diversity may have been underestimated in mostly white British donors.

This receptor was taken from an adult in good health. The input for sequencing was peripheral blood, taken on day 0 of AZD1222 vaccination. The chain has TRBV19 and TRBJ2-3; D is undetermined. The CDR3 sequence: CASRGSSAPGDTQYF. In DNA form, the CDR3 reads TGTGCCAGTAGAGGGTCCTCCGCTCCCGGGGATACGCAGTATTTT.